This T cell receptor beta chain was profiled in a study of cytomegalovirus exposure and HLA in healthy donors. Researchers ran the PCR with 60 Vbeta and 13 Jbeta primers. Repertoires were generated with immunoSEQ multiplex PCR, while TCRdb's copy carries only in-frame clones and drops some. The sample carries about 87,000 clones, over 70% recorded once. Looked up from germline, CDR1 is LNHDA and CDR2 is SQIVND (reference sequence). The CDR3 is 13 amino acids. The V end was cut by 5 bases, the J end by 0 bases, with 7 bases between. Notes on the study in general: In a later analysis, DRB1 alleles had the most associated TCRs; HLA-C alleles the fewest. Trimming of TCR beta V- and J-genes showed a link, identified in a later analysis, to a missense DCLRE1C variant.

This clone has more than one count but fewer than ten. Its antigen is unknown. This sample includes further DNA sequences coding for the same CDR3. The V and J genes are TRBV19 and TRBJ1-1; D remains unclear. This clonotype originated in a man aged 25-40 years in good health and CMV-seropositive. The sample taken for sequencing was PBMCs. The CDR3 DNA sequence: TGTGCCAGTAGTCCGTATATGAACACTGAAGCTTTCTTT. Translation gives CASSPYMNTEAFF.